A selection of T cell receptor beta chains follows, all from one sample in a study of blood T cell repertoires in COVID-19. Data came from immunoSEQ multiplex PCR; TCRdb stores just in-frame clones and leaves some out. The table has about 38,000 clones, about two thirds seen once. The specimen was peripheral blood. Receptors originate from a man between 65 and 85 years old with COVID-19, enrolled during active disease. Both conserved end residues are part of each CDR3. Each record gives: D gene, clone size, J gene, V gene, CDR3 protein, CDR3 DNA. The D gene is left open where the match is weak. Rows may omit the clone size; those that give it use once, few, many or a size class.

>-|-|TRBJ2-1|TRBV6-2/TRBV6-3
CASSYSVGGPYNEQFF
TGTGCCAGCAGTTACTCGGTCGGGGGTCCCTACAATGAGCAGTTCTTC
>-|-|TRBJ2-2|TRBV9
CASSVTGTNTGELFF
TGTGCCAGCAGCGTAACGGGAACGAACACCGGGGAGCTGTTTTTT
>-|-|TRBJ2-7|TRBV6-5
CASTPSGLLSYEQYF
TGTGCCAGCACCCCTTCGGGATTATTATCCTACGAGCAGTACTTC
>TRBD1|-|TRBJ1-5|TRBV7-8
CASNNRQGAQPQHF
TGTGCCAGCAACAATCGACAGGGTGCTCAGCCCCAGCATTTT
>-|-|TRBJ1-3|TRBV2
CASSGLERGNTIYF
TGTGCCAGCAGTGGCCTAGAACGTGGAAACACCATATATTTT
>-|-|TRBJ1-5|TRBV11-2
CASSLASNQPQHF
TGTGCCAGCAGCTTAGCGTCGAATCAGCCCCAGCATTTT
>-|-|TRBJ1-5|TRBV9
CASSAVDSTRPQHF
TGTGCCAGCAGCGCTGTTGACAGCACTCGGCCCCAGCATTTT
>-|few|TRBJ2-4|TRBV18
CASSTNSGAENIQYF
TGTGCCAGCTCAACAAATTCAGGGGCGGAAAACATTCAGTACTTC
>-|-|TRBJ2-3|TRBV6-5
CASSYSGAGEADTQYF
TGTGCCAGCAGTTACTCGGGGGCAGGGGAAGCAGATACGCAGTATTTT
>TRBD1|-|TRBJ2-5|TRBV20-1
CSASLGSTGAQYF
TGCAGTGCTAGTTTGGGCTCGACAGGGGCCCAGTACTTC
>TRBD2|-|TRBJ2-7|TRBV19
CASSIGTSSLEQYF
TGTGCCAGTAGTATAGGGACTAGCTCTCTCGAGCAGTACTTC
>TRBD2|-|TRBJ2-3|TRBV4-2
CASSGEETSGGYTDTQYF
TGTGCCAGCAGCGGGGAAGAGACTAGCGGGGGGTACACAGATACGCAGTATTTT
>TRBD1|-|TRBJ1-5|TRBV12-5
CASGLEDRGQPQHF
TGTGCTAGTGGTTTGGAGGACAGGGGGCAGCCCCAGCATTTT
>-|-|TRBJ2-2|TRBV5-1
CASSLAGGRNTGELFF
TGCGCCAGCAGCTTGGCTGGGGGGAGAAACACCGGGGAGCTGTTTTTT
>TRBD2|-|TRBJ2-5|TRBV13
CASSLPSSGSGETQYF
TGTGCCAGCAGCTTACCGTCCAGCGGGAGTGGAGAGACCCAGTACTTC
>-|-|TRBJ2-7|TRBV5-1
CASSLQGREQYF
TGCGCCAGCAGCTTGCAGGGTAGAGAGCAGTACTTC
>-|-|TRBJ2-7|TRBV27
CASSLLGVLTYEQYF
TGTGCCAGCAGTTTATTAGGGGTACTCACCTACGAGCAGTACTTC
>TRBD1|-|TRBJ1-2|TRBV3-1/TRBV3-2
CASSLLQGSYGYTF
TGTGCCAGCAGCCTATTACAGGGGAGCTATGGCTACACCTTC
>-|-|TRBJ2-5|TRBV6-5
CATTMSGSETQYF
TGTGCCACCACCATGTCGGGTTCCGAGACCCAGTACTTC
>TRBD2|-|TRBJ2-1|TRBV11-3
CASSLGSSGSKYNEQFF
TGTGCCAGCAGCTTAGGGTCTAGCGGGAGTAAATACAATGAGCAGTTCTTC
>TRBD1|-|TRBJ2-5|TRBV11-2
CASSSRQGVWETQYF
TGTGCCAGCAGCTCTCGACAGGGAGTATGGGAGACCCAGTACTTC
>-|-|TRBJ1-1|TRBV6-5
CASRLYRSTEAFF
TGTGCCAGCAGACTTTACAGGTCCACTGAAGCTTTCTTT
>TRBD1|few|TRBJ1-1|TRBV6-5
CASSYGTDINTEAFF
TGTGCCAGCAGTTACGGGACAGACATAAACACTGAAGCTTTCTTT
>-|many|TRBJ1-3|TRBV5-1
CASSLQTGGNTIYF
TGCGCCAGCAGCTTGCAAACCGGGGGAAACACCATATATTTT
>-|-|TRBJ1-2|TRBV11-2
CASSLSSPVYGYTF
TGTGCCAGCAGCTTATCGTCCCCGGTCTATGGCTACACCTTC
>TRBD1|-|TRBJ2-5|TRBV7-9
CASSHPGGTGQETQYF
TGTGCCAGCAGCCACCCAGGGGGGACAGGACAAGAGACCCAGTACTTC
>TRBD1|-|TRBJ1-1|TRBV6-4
CASRLQGGGASTEAFF
TGTGCCAGCAGGCTACAAGGAGGGGGCGCGAGCACTGAAGCTTTCTTT
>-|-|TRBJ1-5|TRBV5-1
CASSLGSQGGNQPQHF
TGCGCCAGCAGCTTGGGTTCCCAGGGAGGTAATCAGCCCCAGCATTTT
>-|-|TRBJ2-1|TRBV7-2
CASSLSPRLDSYNEQFF
TGTGCCAGCAGCTTATCCCCTCGGCTAGACTCCTACAATGAGCAGTTCTTC
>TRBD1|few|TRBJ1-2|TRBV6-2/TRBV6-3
CASSYSDRGGYGYTF
TGTGCCAGCAGTTACTCGGACAGGGGTGGCTATGGCTACACCTTC
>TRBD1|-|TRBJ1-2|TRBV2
CASSGQGAGDYGYTF
TGTGCCAGCAGTGGACAGGGGGCAGGGGACTATGGCTACACCTTC
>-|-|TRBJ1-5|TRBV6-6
CASSYDGAWGPQHF
TGTGCCAGCAGTTACGATGGGGCCTGGGGGCCCCAGCATTTT
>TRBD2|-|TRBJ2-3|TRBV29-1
CSAQIGRGGLDTQYF
TGCAGCGCCCAAATCGGGCGGGGGGGCCTTGATACGCAGTATTTT
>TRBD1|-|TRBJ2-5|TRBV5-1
CASSLGTGRQETQYF
TGCGCCAGCAGCTTGGGGACAGGGCGCCAAGAGACCCAGTACTTC
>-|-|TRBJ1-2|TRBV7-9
CASSPRGLHGYTF
TGTGCCAGCAGCCCTCGGGGACTGCATGGCTACACCTTC
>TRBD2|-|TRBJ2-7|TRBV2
CASSDPGTSVYYEQYF
TGTGCCAGCAGTGACCCCGGGACTAGCGTTTACTACGAGCAGTACTTC
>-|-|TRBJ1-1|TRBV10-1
CASTSGGTEAFF
TGCGCCAGCACCTCGGGTGGCACTGAAGCTTTCTTT
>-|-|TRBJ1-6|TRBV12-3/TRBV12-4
CASSFTQGSPLHF
TGTGCCAGCAGTTTCACGCAGGGTTCACCCCTCCACTTT
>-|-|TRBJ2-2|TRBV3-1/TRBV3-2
CASSQQGTGELFF
TGTGCCAGCAGCCAACAGGGGACCGGGGAGCTGTTTTTT
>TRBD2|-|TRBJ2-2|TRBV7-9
CASSLGAGGPGGELFF
TGTGCCAGCAGCTTAGGGGCGGGAGGCCCCGGCGGGGAGCTGTTTTTT
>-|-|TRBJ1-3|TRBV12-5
CASQRGGMNTIYF
TGTGCTAGTCAACGGGGGGGGATGAACACCATATATTTT
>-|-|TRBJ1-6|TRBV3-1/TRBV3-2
CASSQDVIYNSPLHF
TGTGCCAGCAGCCAAGATGTCATCTATAATTCACCCCTCCACTTT
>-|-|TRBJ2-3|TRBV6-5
CASSRGSYTDTQYF
TGTGCCAGCAGTCGGGGATCTTATACAGATACGCAGTATTTT
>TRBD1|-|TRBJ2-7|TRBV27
CASSSRQGPSWYF
TGTGCCAGCAGTTCCCGACAGGGGCCCTCTTGGTACTTC
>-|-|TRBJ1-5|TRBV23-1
CASSQSSGPNQPQHF
TGCGCCAGCAGTCAATCTTCAGGCCCCAATCAGCCCCAGCATTTT
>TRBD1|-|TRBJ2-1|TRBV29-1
CSVALLTSLRDRGDEQFF
TGCAGCGTTGCCTTGCTCACATCCCTCCGGGACAGGGGTGATGAGCAGTTCTTC
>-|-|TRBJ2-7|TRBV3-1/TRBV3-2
CASSHPGPNPYEQYF
TGTGCCAGCAGCCACCCTGGGCCTAACCCCTACGAGCAGTACTTC
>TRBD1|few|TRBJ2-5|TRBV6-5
CASGQGARETQYF
TGTGCCAGCGGACAGGGGGCTCGAGAGACCCAGTACTTC
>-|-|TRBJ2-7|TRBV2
CASSEALQGGPLTYEQYF
TGTGCCAGCAGTGAAGCGCTTCAGGGTGGGCCTCTAACCTACGAGCAGTACTTC
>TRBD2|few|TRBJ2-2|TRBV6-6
CASFSSGRDTGELFF
TGTGCCAGCTTCTCTAGCGGGAGGGACACCGGGGAGCTGTTTTTT
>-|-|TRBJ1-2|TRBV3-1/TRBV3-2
CASSLRRTAGGYTF
TGTGCCAGCAGCCTCCGAAGGACAGCGGGGGGCTACACCTTC
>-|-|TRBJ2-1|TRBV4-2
CATRLTSYNEQFF
TGTGCCACCAGACTTACCTCCTACAATGAGCAGTTCTTC
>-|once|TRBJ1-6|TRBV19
CASKIQGGNSPLHF
TGTGCCAGTAAAATACAAGGAGGGAATTCACCCCTCCACTTT
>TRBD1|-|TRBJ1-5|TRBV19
CGARQGLNQPQHF
TGTGGGGCACGACAGGGGTTGAATCAGCCCCAGCATTTT
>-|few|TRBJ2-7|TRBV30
CASGPGGNEQYF
TGTGCCTCCGGACCTGGAGGTAACGAGCAGTACTTC
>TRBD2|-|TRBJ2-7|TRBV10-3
CAISGGTSGRDYEQYF
TGTGCCATCAGTGGGGGGACTAGCGGGAGGGATTACGAGCAGTACTTC
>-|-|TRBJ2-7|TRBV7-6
CASSLTGTPSPGPYEQYF
TGTGCCAGCAGCTTAACCGGGACACCCTCCCCGGGCCCCTACGAGCAGTACTTC
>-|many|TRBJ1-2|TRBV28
CASSLGGFNYGYTF
TGTGCCAGCAGTTTAGGGGGCTTTAACTATGGCTACACCTTC
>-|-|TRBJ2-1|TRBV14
CASSHSAYNEQFF
TGTGCCAGCAGCCACTCCGCCTACAATGAGCAGTTCTTC